A selection of T cell receptor beta chains follows, all from one sample in a study of regulatory T cells in long-lasting Graves disease. TCRdb reprocessed the multiplex PCR reads with MiXCR, giving one entry per CDR3 protein. The sample shows hundreds of thousands of distinct CDR3 sequences, less than 25% of them seen only once. The material was peripheral blood mononuclear cells (PBMCs), obtained when the disease was refractory, from a patient treated with antithyroid drugs. The source is a female donor with Graves disease. The CDR3 runs from the conserved cysteine through the conserved F or W. The order of the fields is V gene, clone size, D gene, J gene, CDR3 protein, CDR3 DNA. The D gene is left open where the match is weak. A clone size is listed for some rows: how often the clone was seen (once, few, many), or a class if it is expanded.

TRBV28	few	.	TRBJ1-4	CASSLRGGEKLFF	TGTGCCAGCAGTTTACGAGGGGGTGAAAAACTGTTTTTT
TRBV25-1	few	.	TRBJ1-1	CASSEEWNTEAFF	TGTGCCAGCAGTGAAGAATGGAACACTGAAGCTTTCTTT
TRBV6-1	many	.	TRBJ1-1	CASSERRVYTEAFF	TGTGCCAGCAGTGAGCGGAGGGTTTATACTGAAGCTTTCTTT
TRBV5-1	many	.	TRBJ1-5	CASSWTGESNQPQHF	TGCGCCAGCAGCTGGACGGGGGAGAGCAATCAGCCCCAGCATTTT
TRBV20-1	.	.	TRBJ2-7	CSAWGPISSYEQYF	TGCAGTGCTTGGGGACCGATTAGCTCCTACGAGCAGTACTTC
TRBV12-3/TRBV12-4	many	.	TRBJ2-6	CGVEQTGSGANVLTF	TGTGGAGTGGAGCAAACAGGCTCTGGGGCCAACGTCCTGACTTTC
TRBV24-1	few	.	TRBJ2-4	CATREGNIQYF	TGTGCCACCAGGGAAGGAAACATTCAGTACTTC
TRBV7-9	.	.	TRBJ2-2	CASSPLRGGAITGELFF	TGTGCCAGCAGCCCCCTGAGGGGCGGGGCAATTACCGGGGAGCTGTTTTTT
TRBV27	few	.	TRBJ2-7	CASSLWLGGSSYEQYF	TGTGCCAGCAGTTTATGGCTGGGGGGAAGCTCCTACGAGCAGTACTTC
TRBV20-1	.	.	TRBJ1-5	CSASRGDQPQHF	TGCAGTGCTAGCAGGGGAGATCAGCCCCAGCATTTT
TRBV7-9	few	.	TRBJ2-7	CASSLGQYTYEQYF	TGTGCCAGCAGCCTAGGACAGTACACCTACGAGCAGTACTTC
TRBV27	many	TRBD1	TRBJ2-7	CASTTGSEQYF	TGTGCCAGCACGACAGGGTCCGAGCAGTACTTC
TRBV9	many	.	TRBJ1-2	CASSVGGENYGYTF	TGTGCCAGCAGCGTAGGCGGAGAAAACTATGGCTACACCTTC
TRBV5-1	.	.	TRBJ2-7	CASSLGGRGAYEQYF	TGCGCCAGCAGCTTGGGGGGCAGGGGGGCCTACGAGCAGTACTTC
TRBV5-5	few	.	TRBJ2-7	CASSLVRGTSYEQYF	TGTGCCAGCAGCTTGGTTAGGGGGACTTCCTACGAGCAGTACTTC
TRBV6-2/TRBV6-3	.	TRBD1	TRBJ2-4	CATGGVNIQYF	TGTGCCACAGGGGGTGTGAACATTCAGTACTTC
TRBV25-1	many	TRBD1	TRBJ2-5	CANPVPTGAEETQYF	TGTGCCAACCCGGTTCCTACAGGGGCGGAGGAGACCCAGTACTTC
TRBV5-1	.	.	TRBJ2-3	CASSLAPQHRTDTQYF	TGCGCCAGCAGCTTGGCCCCTCAACACCGCACAGATACGCAGTATTTT
TRBV7-3	few	TRBD1	TRBJ2-7	CASSLTATGLNSYEQYF	TGTGCCAGCAGCTTAACGGCGACAGGGTTGAACTCCTACGAGCAGTACTTC
TRBV20-1	.	.	TRBJ2-7	CSARDRDGTYEQYF	TGCAGTGCTAGAGACCGGGACGGGACCTACGAGCAGTACTTC
TRBV7-8	many	TRBD1	TRBJ1-1	CASSSEGALNTEAFF	TGTGCCAGCAGCTCGGAGGGGGCGCTGAACACTGAAGCTTTCTTT
TRBV6-5	.	.	TRBJ1-1	CASSWVGNTEAFF	TGTGCCAGCAGTTGGGTCGGGAACACTGAAGCTTTCTTT
TRBV30	.	TRBD1	TRBJ2-1	CAWLRTGWAFF	TGTGCCTGGCTACGGACAGGGTGGGCGTTCTTC
TRBV7-9	.	TRBD2	TRBJ2-7	CASSPIGNSGTRGSRQYF	TGTGCCAGCAGCCCTATTGGGAATAGCGGGACCAGGGGTTCAAGGCAGTACTTC
TRBV5-1	.	.	TRBJ2-2	CASSFPSGGTNTGELFF	TGCGCCAGCAGCTTTCCCTCAGGCGGGACGAACACCGGGGAGCTGTTTTTT
TRBV24-1	.	TRBD1	TRBJ2-2	CATAATGGGTGELFF	TGTGCCACTGCTGCAACAGGGGGCGGGACCGGGGAGCTGTTTTTT
TRBV6-9	few	.	TRBJ2-1	CASSFRTFSSYNEQFF	TGTGCCAGCAGTTTCCGGACTTTTAGCTCCTACAATGAGCAGTTCTTC
TRBV6-1	many	TRBD1	TRBJ2-7	CASRTGTGISREQYF	TGTGCCAGCAGGACCGGGACAGGGATTTCTCGCGAGCAGTACTTC
TRBV7-9	.	.	TRBJ1-1	CASSPPGREAFF	TGTGCCAGCAGCCCCCCCGGGAGGGAAGCTTTCTTT
TRBV7-9	many	TRBD1	TRBJ2-5	CASSLLGQGAGETQYF	TGTGCCAGCAGCTTACTCGGACAGGGGGCTGGGGAGACCCAGTACTTC
TRBV14	few	TRBD2	TRBJ2-2	CASSQEGRLAVNTGELFF	TGTGCCAGCAGCCAAGAGGGACGGCTAGCGGTTAACACCGGGGAGCTGTTTTTT
TRBV20-1	.	TRBD1	TRBJ1-1	CSAKYRGHTEAFF	TGCAGTGCCAAGTACAGGGGGCATACTGAAGCTTTCTTT
TRBV12-3/TRBV12-4	many	TRBD2	TRBJ2-2	CASSLGRLAGGPNTGELFF	TGTGCCAGCAGTTTAGGGCGGCTAGCGGGAGGCCCGAACACCGGGGAGCTGTTTTTT
TRBV29-1	many	TRBD1	TRBJ2-7	CSAGTGSYEQYF	TGCAGCGCCGGGACAGGGAGCTACGAGCAGTACTTC
TRBV19	.	.	TRBJ2-1	CASSEGRLNNEQFF	TGTGCCAGTAGTGAGGGACGGTTAAACAATGAGCAGTTCTTC
TRBV6-1	many	.	TRBJ1-6	CASRVTGTINSPLHF	TGTGCCAGCAGAGTGACCGGGACAATTAATTCACCCCTCCACTTT
TRBV24-1	many	.	TRBJ2-5	CATSDLTGLEETQYF	TGTGCCACCAGTGATTTGACAGGTTTAGAAGAGACCCAGTACTTC
TRBV6-1	.	.	TRBJ2-7	CASSALGGIIYEQYF	TGTGCCAGCAGTGCCCTTGGGGGAATAATCTACGAGCAGTACTTC
TRBV2	many	TRBD2	TRBJ2-2	CATPRLAGGRWTGELFF	TGTGCCACCCCCAGGCTAGCGGGGGGGAGATGGACCGGGGAGCTGTTTTTT
TRBV12-3/TRBV12-4	many	.	TRBJ2-5	CASRPLTSPAETQYF	TGTGCCAGCAGACCCTTAACATCTCCCGCGGAGACCCAGTACTTC
TRBV29-1	few	.	TRBJ2-7	CSVEKKGSPTYEQYF	TGCAGCGTTGAAAAGAAGGGATCGCCTACCTACGAGCAGTACTTC
TRBV6-2/TRBV6-3	few	.	TRBJ1-1	CASSYSGTYRTEAFF	TGTGCCAGCAGTTACTCGGGGACGTACAGAACTGAAGCTTTCTTT
TRBV7-9	.	.	TRBJ2-7	CASSYERYEQYF	TGTGCCAGCAGCTACGAGAGATACGAGCAGTACTTC
TRBV28	many	TRBD1	TRBJ2-7	CASTRTGTNYEQYF	TGTGCCAGCACCCGGACAGGGACAAACTACGAGCAGTACTTC
TRBV20-1	few	TRBD2	TRBJ2-7	CSASSGREVYEQYF	TGCAGTGCTAGTAGCGGGCGGGAGGTCTACGAGCAGTACTTC
TRBV29-1	few	.	TRBJ1-2	CSVYPQGAALSNYGYTF	TGCAGCGTTTACCCCCAAGGGGCTGCCTTATCTAACTATGGCTACACCTTC
TRBV18	few	.	TRBJ2-2	CASSPRDLQELFF	TGTGCCAGCTCACCTCGGGATCTGCAGGAGCTGTTTTTT
TRBV7-6	many	.	TRBJ2-7	CASSFDRSAYEQYF	TGTGCCAGCAGCTTCGACAGATCTGCCTACGAGCAGTACTTC
TRBV3-1	many	.	TRBJ1-2	CASSQDLGRANYGYTF	TGTGCCAGCAGCCAAGACTTGGGCAGGGCTAACTATGGCTACACCTTC
TRBV4-2	.	.	TRBJ2-6	CASSQEGSHSGANVLTF	TGTGCCAGCAGCCAAGAAGGCAGCCACTCTGGGGCCAACGTCCTGACTTTC
TRBV29-1	.	TRBD2	TRBJ2-5	CSVEAPGGPQYF	TGCAGCGTTGAAGCCCCGGGAGGGCCCCAGTACTTC
TRBV6-5	many	.	TRBJ2-7	CASSYTFYEQYF	TGTGCCAGCAGTTACACATTCTACGAGCAGTACTTC
TRBV5-5	.	.	TRBJ2-2	CASTEGETNTGELFF	TGTGCCAGCACCGAGGGGGAAACGAACACCGGGGAGCTGTTTTTT
TRBV28	many	TRBD2	TRBJ2-7	CAGGGSYEQYF	TGTGCCGGCGGGGGTTCCTACGAGCAGTACTTC
TRBV12-5	few	.	TRBJ2-3	CASASVGASVHTQYF	TGTGCTAGTGCTTCGGTGGGGGCATCCGTACATACGCAGTATTTT
TRBV5-1	.	TRBD2	TRBJ2-7	CASSSSSGRTYEQYF	TGCGCCAGCAGCAGTTCTAGCGGGAGGACCTACGAGCAGTACTTC
TRBV2	few	TRBD2	TRBJ2-7	CASSGSSGIQEQYF	TGTGCCAGCAGTGGGAGTAGCGGGATACAGGAGCAGTACTTC
TRBV6-5	many	.	TRBJ1-1	CASSYAATNTEAFF	TGTGCCAGCAGTTACGCGGCCACCAACACTGAAGCTTTCTTT
TRBV12-3/TRBV12-4	many	.	TRBJ2-7	CASTEQAQGYEQYF	TGTGCCAGCACCGAACAGGCCCAGGGCTACGAGCAGTACTTC
TRBV12-3/TRBV12-4	few	.	TRBJ2-1	CASSLWGRGAYNEQFF	TGTGCCAGCAGTTTATGGGGCAGGGGAGCCTACAATGAGCAGTTCTTC